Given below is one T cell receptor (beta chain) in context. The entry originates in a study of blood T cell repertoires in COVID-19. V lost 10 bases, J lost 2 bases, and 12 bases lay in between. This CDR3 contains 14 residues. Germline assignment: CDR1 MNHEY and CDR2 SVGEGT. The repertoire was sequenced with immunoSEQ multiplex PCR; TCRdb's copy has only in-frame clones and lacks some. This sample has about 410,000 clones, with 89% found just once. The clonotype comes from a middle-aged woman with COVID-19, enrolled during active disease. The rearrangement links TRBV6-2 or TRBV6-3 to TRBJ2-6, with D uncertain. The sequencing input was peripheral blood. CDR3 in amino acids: CATTPPTGANVLTF. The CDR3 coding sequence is TGTGCCACCACCCCCCCCACTGGGGCCAACGTCCTGACTTTC.